The TCR beta chain described here comes from a study of shared clonotypes between healthy human individuals. For every subset, genomic DNA was evenly distributed across several immunoSEQ plates. TCRdb's table, derived via immunoSEQ multiplex PCR, lists solely in-frame clones and lacks some. The sample lists about 470,000 clones, 79% seen once, with 13% in the top ten. V was shortened by 5 bases and J by 0 bases, with 19 bases between the two germline ends. The CDR3 sequence is 17 residues long. Germline CDR1 reads LNHDA; CDR2 reads SQIVND (reference sequence). The rearrangement joins TRBV19 to TRBJ1-1; D is unclear. Specimen: PBMCs. The sequence came from a woman aged 40 to 50 in good health. Some clones in this sample may be carry-over from other donors' samples. DNA of the CDR3: TGTGCCAGTAGTCCCAGACCCGGATCTTTTATGAACACTGAAGCTTTCTTT. It is translated as CASSPRPGSFMNTEAFF.